The T cell receptor beta chain under discussion was sequenced for a study of shared clonotypes between healthy human individuals. For the study at large: The donor pool was made up of two women and a few men aged 18 to 49.

The length of the CDR3 is 13 residues. V was clipped by 2 bases and J by 5 bases, with 9 bases between them. The germline V gene encodes CDR1 LNHDA and CDR2 SQIVND (reference sequence). Per the original methods: ImmunoSEQ junction-only sequences lacked quality scores, so their filtering differed. TCRdb keeps only in-frame clones here, not all; method: immunoSEQ multiplex PCR. V, J and clone size are those of that table, while D and trimming were read from the DNA. The sample carries 1,400,000 or so clones, approximately 98.5% recorded once. Study-level findings and limits: Naive subsets typically showed greater estimated richness than memory subsets. Genetic and exposure-history diversity was limited by the small donor number.

Concerning this clone: Its antigen is unidentified. This sample also contains other DNA sequences that code for the same CDR3.

The material sequenced was naive CD4+ T cells sorted from blood. Subset specified: CD45RA+ positively selected. The chain recombines TRBV19 with TRBJ1-1; TRBD1 is a possible D gene (5 bases). The receptor was derived from a man aged 25-45 years in good health. The CDR3 coding sequence is TGTGCCAGTAGTATAAGGGGAGGGACTGAAGCTTTCTTT. Protein sequence: CASSIRGGTEAFF.